The 31 T cell receptor beta chains in this list originate from one sample, sequenced in a study of T cells after somatic rescue of genetic block. Libraries were prepared by immunoSEQ multiplex PCR; TCRdb keeps only in-frame clonotypes and omits some of them. This sample carries about 67,000 clones, about 91% of them seen once, and the ten largest clones take approximately 3%. What was sequenced was peripheral blood mononuclear cells (PBMCs). Every receptor here comes from a man between 40 and 49 years old.

The chain combines TRBV18 with TRBJ1-1, with D hard to call. Germline CDR1 and CDR2: KGHSH and LQKENI. V lost 5 bases and J 1 base, leaving 8 bases between the germline ends. The CDR3 extends over 13 amino acids. CDR3 loop: CASSNDKNTEAFF. CDR3 nucleotide sequence: TGTGCCAGCTCAAACGACAAGAACACTGAAGCTTTCTTT.

A few counts support this clone. V usage is TRBV27 and J usage is TRBJ2-7; D remains ambiguous. The V end was cut by 3 bases, the J end by 2 bases, with 11 bases between. The CDR3 loop spans 14 amino acids. Germline V lookup: CDR1 MNHEY, CDR2 SMNVEV (reference sequence). DNA of the CDR3: TGTGCCAGCAGTTTTTTTGGTGAGACCTACGAGCAGTACTTC. This gives the protein CASSFFGETYEQYF.

The chain has TRBV11-2 and TRBJ2-4; 11 bases match TRBD1. Germline-derived CDR1 and CDR2 are SGHAT and FQNNGV. Germline trimming cut 5 bases from V and 4 bases from J; bases unmatched to any gene: 10. CDR3 size: 17 residues. In DNA, the CDR3 is TGTGCCAGCAGCCTCCGGGACAGGGGGACACAAAAAAACATTCAGTACTTC. This translates into CASSLRDRGTQKNIQYF.

There are a few counts of this clone. The chain carries TRBV4-2 and TRBJ1-1, with D perhaps matching TRBD1 (5 bases). The CDR3 is made up of 17 amino acids. Germline V gene lookup returns CDR1 LGHNA and CDR2 YNFKEQ. Trimming left V 3 bases short and J 1 base short, with 18 bases between. The CDR3 coding sequence is TGTGCCAGCAGCCAGCACGAGGACACCCTCTGGAACACTGAAGCTTTCTTT. This sequence encodes CASSQHEDTLWNTEAFF.

The V gene is TRBV7-9, the J gene TRBJ2-7, with TRBD1 as a possible D gene (6 bases). The CDR3 covers 13 residues. V lost 5 bases to trimming and J lost 6 bases, with 14 bases between them. Germline V gene sequence: CDR1 SEHNR, CDR2 FQNEAQ (reference sequence). The chain's CDR3 is CASSATGFGEQYF. In DNA, the CDR3 is TGTGCCAGCAGCGCCACAGGGTTCGGCGAGCAGTACTTC.

The chain recombines TRBV9 with TRBJ1-6; 8 nucleotides agree with TRBD1. The CDR3 length is 15 residues. The V segment lost 3 bases and the J segment 6 bases; nucleotides outside the gene matches: 5. Germline V CDR1 and CDR2: SGDLS, YYNGEE. The CDR3 sequence: CASSAQGALNSPLHF. The CDR3 bases are TGTGCCAGCAGCGCCCAGGGGGCCCTTAATTCACCCCTCCACTTT.

The chain joins TRBV7-2 to TRBJ1-4, with 9 bases aligning to TRBD1. CDR3 length equals 16 residues. The germline CDR1 and CDR2 sequences are SGHTA and FQGNSA. The trim removed 5 bases at V and 3 bases at J, leaving 7 bases unmatched. The CDR3 DNA is TGTGCCAGCAGCGTGGACAGGGGTTTGCCTAATGAAAAACTGTTTTTT. Protein: CASSVDRGLPNEKLFF.

This chain links TRBV4-2 with TRBJ2-1; 11 bases agree with TRBD2. V lost 3 bases, J lost 8 bases, and 15 bases stayed unmatched. CDR1 and CDR2 from the germline V gene are LGHNA and YNFKEQ. The CDR3 sequence is 18 residues long. In DNA, the CDR3 is TGTGCCAGCAGCCACCAGGCCTCCACTAGCGGGAGTTGGGATGAGCAGTTCTTC. It is translated as CASSHQASTSGSWDEQFF.

The count of this clone is one. The chain employs TRBV10-3 and TRBJ2-3, with a tentative D call TRBD2 (6 bases). Trimming took 3 bases from V and 0 from J, leaving 10 bases between them. The germline CDR1 and CDR2 sequences are ENHRY and SYGVKD. The CDR3 loop spans 15 amino acids. DNA of the CDR3: TGTGCCATCAGTGATTTTAGCGGTAGCACAGATACGCAGTATTTT. This gives the protein CAISDFSGSTDTQYF.

The V gene is TRBV19, the J gene TRBJ1-2, with D possibly being TRBD1 (6 bases). Germline-derived CDR1 and CDR2 are LNHDA and SQIVND (reference sequence). Trimming removed 4 bases at V and 5 bases at J, with 29 bases between. This CDR3 region has 19 residues. Here the CDR3 reads CASSTGTKRFLHQGYGYTF. The DNA for the CDR3 is TGTGCCAGTAGTACTGGGACAAAACGCTTCCTCCACCAGGGGTATGGCTACACCTTC. Using reference TRBV19 and TRBJ1-2 for the parts outside the CDR3, the full variable domain is DGGITQSPKYLFRKEGQNVTLSCEQNLNHDAMYWYRQDPGQGLRLIYYSQIVNDFQKGDIAEGYSVSREKKESFPLTVTSAQKNPTAFYLCASSTGTKRFLHQGYGYTFGSGTRLTVV.

The rearrangement joins TRBV7-2 to TRBJ2-7; tentatively, D is TRBD2 (5 bases). V lost 5 bases and J 3 bases, leaving 11 bases between the germline ends. The CDR3 length is 13 residues. In germline, CDR1 is SGHTA, CDR2 FQGNSA. CDR3 DNA: TGTGCCAGCAGCCGTCTACGGGGCTACGAGCAGTACTTC. It translates to CASSRLRGYEQYF. The full variable domain, with the rest looked up from reference TRBV7-2 and TRBJ2-7, is GAGVSQSPSNKVTEKGKDVELRCDPISGHTALYWYRQSLGQGLEFLIYFQGNSAPDKSGLPSDRFSAERTGGSVSTLTIQRTQQEDSAVYLCASSRLRGYEQYFGPGTRLTVT.

The chain recombines TRBV28 with TRBJ1-6, with D unclear. Trimming removed 9 bases from V and 7 bases from J, with 16 bases in between. The CDR3 has 14 amino acids. Germline CDR1 is MDHEN and CDR2 is SYDVKM. The CDR3 spells CASRTPSGNSPLHF. CDR3 DNA sequence: TGTGCCAGTAGAACCCCGTCGGGAAATTCACCCCTCCACTTT.

The chain uses TRBV28 and TRBJ2-2; D gene ambiguous. CDR1 is MDHEN, CDR2 SYDVKM, per germline. Trimming shortened V by 3 bases and J by 0 bases, and 5 bases separated the two germline ends. The CDR3 extends over 14 amino acids. The CDR3 sequence is CASSFGSNTGELFF. The CDR3 bases are TGTGCCAGCAGTTTTGGTTCGAACACCGGGGAGCTGTTTTTT. Variable domain in full (rest from reference TRBV28 and TRBJ2-2): DVKVTQSSRYLVKRTGEKVFLECVQDMDHENMFWYRQDPGLGLRLIYFSYDVKMKEKGDIPEGYSVSREKKERFSLILESASTNQTSMYLCASSFGSNTGELFFGEGSRLTVL.

The J gene is TRBJ2-7, the V gene TRBV5-4; tentative D call: TRBD1 (6 bases). The V end was cut by 4 bases, the J end by 3 bases, with 17 bases between. The CDR3 sequence is 15 residues long. Germline loops: CDR1 SGHNT, CDR2 YYREEE (reference sequence). CDR3 in amino acids: CASSQIMGTNYEQYF. DNA for the CDR3: TGTGCCAGCAGCCAGATAATGGGGACAAACTACGAGCAGTACTTC.

V gene TRBV10-1 combines with J gene TRBJ2-2, with D maybe TRBD1 (6 bases). Trimming took 6 bases from V and 1 from J, leaving 15 bases between them. The CDR3 spans 16 residues. The germline V gene has CDR1 WNHNN and CDR2 SYGVQD (reference sequence). CDR3 DNA sequence: TGCGCCAGCAGGTATTTCAGGGGAGAGAACACCGGGGAGCTGTTTTTT. Its translation is CASRYFRGENTGELFF.

The CDR3 protein is CASSPASAETQYF. CDR3 sequence (DNA): TGTGCCAGCTCACCGGCTAGCGCGGAGACCCAGTACTTC. The rearrangement links TRBV18 to TRBJ2-5; D may be TRBD2 (6 bases). Germline values: CDR1 KGHSH, CDR2 LQKENI. Trimming took off 3 bases at V and 5 bases at J, with 10 bases between the two ends. The CDR3 length is 13 residues.

The chain links TRBV6-1 to TRBJ1-2; TRBD1 agrees at 10 bases. V dropped 1 base and J dropped 5; count of bases not matched to a gene: 10. The CDR3 runs to 17 residues. The germline V gene has CDR1 MNHNS and CDR2 SASEGT. In DNA form, the CDR3 reads TGTGCCAGCAGTGAAGAGGGGGTGACAGGGGGCTGGTATGGCTACACCTTC. Translation gives CASSEEGVTGGWYGYTF.

The chain has TRBV4-2 and TRBJ2-3; TRBD2 matches 12 bases. Losses at the gene ends were 2 bases for V and 1 base for J; bases not matched to a gene: 4. The CDR3 sequence is 17 residues long. The germline gives CDR1 LGHNA, CDR2 YNFKEQ. The CDR3 is CASSQPSGRVGTDTQYF. The CDR3 DNA is TGTGCCAGCAGCCAACCTAGCGGGAGGGTGGGCACAGATACGCAGTATTTT.

This chain connects TRBV21-1 to TRBJ2-7; TRBD2, as called in the table, went unchecked against the DNA. TRBV21-1 is an annotated pseudogene. CDR3 length: 20 residues. DNA of the CDR3: TGTGCCAGCAGCAAAATGTCCGAGGGACTAGCGGGACCCTACTCCTACGAGCAGTACTTC. It is translated as CASSKMSEGLAGPYSYEQYF.

The chain has TRBV7-2 and TRBJ1-2; the match to TRBD1 covers 10 bases. The CDR3 has 13 amino acids. The germline gives CDR1 SGHTA, CDR2 FQGNSA. The V and J ends lost 3 bases and 8 bases, in that order; junction bases with no gene match: 3. CDR3 bases: TGTGCCAGCAGCTTTCGACAGGGGGCGGGCTACACCTTC. Translation: CASSFRQGAGYTF.

The CDR3, as DNA: TGTGCCAGCAGCCGTGCGGGACAGGGAGTCAATGAGCAGTTCTTC. Its translation is CASSRAGQGVNEQFF. The chain employs TRBV28 and TRBJ2-1, with 9 bases aligning to TRBD1. This CDR3 comprises 15 residues. After removal of 6 bases from V and 6 bases from J, the junction contained 9 bases not matched to a gene. Germline V CDR1 and CDR2: MDHEN, SYDVKM.

The rearrangement links TRBV28 to TRBJ1-6, with D possibly TRBD1 on 6 matching bases. The V gene's germline CDR1 is MDHEN and CDR2 SYDVKM. V was shortened by 3 bases and J by 10 bases, with 16 bases between the two germline ends. The CDR3 length is 15 residues. CDR3 DNA sequence: TGTGCCAGCAGTTTGTCCCCAGGGGCGCCATCACCCCTCCACTTT. This sequence encodes CASSLSPGAPSPLHF.

The chain uses TRBV28 and TRBJ1-4; TRBD1 is a possible D gene (6 bases). CDR3 size: 12 residues. Germline-derived CDR1 and CDR2 are MDHEN and SYDVKM. Trimming pared 6 bases from V and 11 bases from J, leaving 13 bases between. The CDR3 bases are TGTGCCAGCAGGGCCCAGGGGTGGAAACTGTTTTTT. As protein: CASRAQGWKLFF.

The chain employs TRBV4-1 and TRBJ2-2; the D call may be TRBD1 or TRBD2 (5 bases each). The CDR3 spans 16 residues. V was shortened by 0 bases and J by 4 bases, with 12 bases between the two germline ends. Germline CDR1 MGHRA, CDR2 YSYEKL. DNA of the CDR3: TGCGCCAGCAGCCAAGAGCCCGGGGCGGGCACCGGGGAGCTGTTTTTT. Translation gives CASSQEPGAGTGELFF.

The genes are TRBV27 and TRBJ1-2, with D unresolved. This CDR3 region has 17 residues. The V and J ends lost 0 bases and 5 bases respectively, with 19 bases between them. Germline V gene sequence: CDR1 MNHEY, CDR2 SMNVEV (reference sequence). CDR3 sequence reads: CASSLSSSLVVSYGYTF. The CDR3 DNA reads TGTGCCAGCAGTTTATCGTCGTCCTTGGTCGTATCTTATGGCTACACCTTC.

The chain recombines TRBV19 with TRBJ1-1; TRBD1 agrees at 11 bases. The CDR3 is made up of 13 amino acids. Germline CDR1 and CDR2: LNHDA and SQIVND (reference sequence). The V gene end was trimmed by 8 bases and the J gene end by 5 bases; junction bases not matched to a gene: 4. DNA for the CDR3: TGTGCCAGTGGGACAGGGGGAGAGACTGAAGCTTTCTTT. Residues: CASGTGGETEAFF.

The chain is built from TRBV6-1 and TRBJ2-2; D is uncertain. V lost 2 bases to trimming and J lost 4 bases, with 11 bases between them. Germline V gene sequence: CDR1 MNHNS, CDR2 SASEGT. The CDR3 has 15 residues. The CDR3 protein is CASSELAVSTGELFF. CDR3 in DNA: TGTGCCAGCAGTGAATTGGCAGTTAGCACCGGGGAGCTGTTTTTT.

V and J are TRBV7-9 and TRBJ2-7; D remains unclear. V lost 1 base, J lost 7 bases, and 11 bases lay in between. The germline V gene encodes CDR1 SEHNR and CDR2 FQNEAQ (reference sequence). The CDR3 runs to 13 residues. The CDR3: CASSLGGFGEQYF. For the CDR3, the DNA is TGTGCCAGCAGCTTAGGGGGTTTTGGGGAGCAGTACTTC.

The V call is TRBV3-2, the J call TRBJ2-7; the D call of TRBD2 is as the table states it, not checked on the DNA. TRBV3-2 is a pseudogene locus. The CDR3 has 9 amino acids. The CDR3 here is CATGVEQYF. As DNA, the CDR3 is TGTGCCACGGGAGTCGAGCAGTACTTC.

V and J are TRBV13 and TRBJ2-1; TRBD2 matches 7 bases. Germline CDR1 and CDR2: PRHDT and FYEKMQ (reference sequence). CDR3 size: 17 residues. J gave up 0 bases and V 5 bases, and 10 bases lay outside the gene matches. CDR3 sequence reads: CASSPPLAESSYNEQFF. The CDR3 nucleotides read TGTGCCAGCAGCCCCCCCCTAGCGGAAAGCTCCTACAATGAGCAGTTCTTC.

Comment on this clone: An end of the junction differs from the germline gene, which may be a read error. The gene calls are TRBV7-7 and TRBJ1-1, with D unresolved. This CDR3 spans 13 amino acids. Germline V lookup: CDR1 SSHAT, CDR2 FNYEAQ (reference sequence). The CDR3 reads CASSADLGTEAFF. The CDR3, as DNA: TGTGCTAGCAGCGCCGACTTAGGGACTGAAGCTTTCTTT.